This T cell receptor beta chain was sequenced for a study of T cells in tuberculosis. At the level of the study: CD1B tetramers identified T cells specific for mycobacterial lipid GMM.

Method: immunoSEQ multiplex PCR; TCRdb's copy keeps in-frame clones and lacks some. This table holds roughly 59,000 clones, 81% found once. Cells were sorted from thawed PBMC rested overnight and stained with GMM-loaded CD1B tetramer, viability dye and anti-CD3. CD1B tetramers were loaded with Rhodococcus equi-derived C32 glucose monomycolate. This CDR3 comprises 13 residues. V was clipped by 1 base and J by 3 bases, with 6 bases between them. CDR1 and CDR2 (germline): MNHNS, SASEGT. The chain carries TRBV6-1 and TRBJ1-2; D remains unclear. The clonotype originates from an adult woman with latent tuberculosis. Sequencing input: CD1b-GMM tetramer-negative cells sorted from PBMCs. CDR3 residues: CASSEVGDYGYTF. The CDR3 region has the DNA TGTGCCAGCAGTGAAGTCGGAGACTATGGCTACACCTTC.